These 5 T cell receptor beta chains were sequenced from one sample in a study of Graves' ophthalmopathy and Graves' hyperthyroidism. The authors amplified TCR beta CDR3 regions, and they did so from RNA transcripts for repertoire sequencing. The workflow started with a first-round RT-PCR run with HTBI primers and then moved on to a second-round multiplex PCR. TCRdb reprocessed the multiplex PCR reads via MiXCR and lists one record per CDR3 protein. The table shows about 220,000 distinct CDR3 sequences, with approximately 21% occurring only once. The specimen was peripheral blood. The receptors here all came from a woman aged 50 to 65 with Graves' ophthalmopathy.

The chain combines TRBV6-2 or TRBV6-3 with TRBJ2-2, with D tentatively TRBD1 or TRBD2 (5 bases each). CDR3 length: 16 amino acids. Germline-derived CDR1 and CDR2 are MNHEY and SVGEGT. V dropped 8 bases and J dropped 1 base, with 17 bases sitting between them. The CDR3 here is CASGKGPGQNTGELFF. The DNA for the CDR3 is TGTGCCAGCGGCAAAGGGCCGGGGCAGAACACCGGGGAGCTGTTTTTT.

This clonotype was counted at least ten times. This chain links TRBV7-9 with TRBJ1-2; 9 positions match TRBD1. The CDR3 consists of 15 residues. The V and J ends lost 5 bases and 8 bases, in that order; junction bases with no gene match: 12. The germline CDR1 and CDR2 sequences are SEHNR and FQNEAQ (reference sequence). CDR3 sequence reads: CASSADRGGSLGYTF. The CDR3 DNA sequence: TGTGCCAGCAGCGCGGACAGGGGAGGGAGTTTGGGCTACACCTTC.

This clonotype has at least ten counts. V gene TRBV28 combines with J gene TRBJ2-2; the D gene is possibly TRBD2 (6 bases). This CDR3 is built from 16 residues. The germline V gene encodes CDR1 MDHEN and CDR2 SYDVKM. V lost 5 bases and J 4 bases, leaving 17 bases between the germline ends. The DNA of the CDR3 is TGTGCCAGCAGTCCACCGGGACTTTTACCCACCGGGGAGCTGTTTTTT. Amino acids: CASSPPGLLPTGELFF.

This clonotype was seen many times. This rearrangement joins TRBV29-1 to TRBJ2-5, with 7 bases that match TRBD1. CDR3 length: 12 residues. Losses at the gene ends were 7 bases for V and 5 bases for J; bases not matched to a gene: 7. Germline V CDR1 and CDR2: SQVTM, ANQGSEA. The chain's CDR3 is CSAKPTGETQYF. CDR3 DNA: TGCAGCGCCAAACCGACAGGGGAGACCCAGTACTTC.

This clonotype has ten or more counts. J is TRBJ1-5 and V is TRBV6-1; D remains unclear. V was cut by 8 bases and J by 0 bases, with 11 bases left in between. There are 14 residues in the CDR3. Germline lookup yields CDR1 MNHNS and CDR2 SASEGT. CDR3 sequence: CASQAGNSNQPQHF. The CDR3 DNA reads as TGTGCCAGCCAGGCGGGCAATAGCAATCAGCCCCAGCATTTT.